These T cell receptor beta chains were read from a single sample in a study of cytomegalovirus exposure and HLA in healthy donors. TCRdb's copy holds only in-frame clones and misses some; the assay was immunoSEQ multiplex PCR. The sample yields approximately 160,000 clones, about 90% seen once. The sequencing sample was made of PBMCs. Receptor source: a young woman in good health and CMV-seropositive. CDR3s include the opening cysteine and the closing phenylalanine or tryptophan. Each record gives: J gene, D gene, clone size, V gene, CDR3 protein, CDR3 DNA. The D gene is left open where the match is weak. Size values are once, few and many counts, or a class for expanded clones, and some rows have none.

TRBJ2-4,TRBD2,NA,TRBV6-5,CASSYGREIPKNIQYF,TGTGCCAGCAGTTACGGGCGGGAGATCCCTAAAAACATTCAGTACTTC
TRBJ1-5,NA,NA,TRBV5-6,CASSLFRNSNQPQHF,TGTGCCAGCAGCTTGTTCAGAAATAGCAATCAGCCCCAGCATTTT
TRBJ2-7,NA,once,TRBV6-1,CASSEQLADSYEQYF,TGTGCCAGCAGTGAACAATTAGCGGACTCCTACGAGCAGTACTTC
TRBJ2-2,NA,NA,TRBV28,CASSLLSDRTGELFF,TGTGCCAGCAGTTTATTATCAGACAGGACCGGGGAGCTGTTTTTT
TRBJ2-7,TRBD2,NA,TRBV7-9,CASSTREGSYEQYF,TGTGCCAGCAGCACCCGGGAGGGGTCCTACGAGCAGTACTTC
TRBJ2-7,TRBD2,NA,TRBV11-2,CASSFWTSGRVWTYEQYF,TGTGCCAGCAGCTTCTGGACTAGCGGGAGGGTCTGGACCTACGAGCAGTACTTC
TRBJ2-7,TRBD2,NA,TRBV18,CASSTSSGISYEQYF,TGTGCCAGCTCAACCTCTAGCGGGATCTCCTACGAGCAGTACTTC
TRBJ2-1,NA,NA,TRBV7-2,CASSLVREKEFF,TGTGCCAGCAGCTTAGTTCGGGAAAAGGAGTTCTTC
TRBJ2-1,TRBD2,NA,TRBV19,CAPKREGLDNEQFF,TGTGCCCCCAAGCGGGAGGGATTGGACAATGAGCAGTTCTTC
TRBJ2-7,TRBD1,NA,TRBV5-1,CASSPGTGGEQYF,TGCGCCAGCAGTCCCGGGACAGGAGGCGAGCAGTACTTC
TRBJ1-2,TRBD1,NA,TRBV28,CASSPPLGTGLRGYTF,TGTGCCAGCAGTCCCCCGCTGGGGACAGGGTTACGTGGCTACACCTTC
TRBJ2-7,NA,NA,TRBV7-9,CASRIDYEQYF,TGTGCCAGCAGGATAGACTACGAGCAGTACTTC
TRBJ2-1,NA,NA,TRBV28,CASSPGQYNEQFF,TGTGCCAGCAGTCCAGGGCAGTACAATGAGCAGTTCTTC
TRBJ2-5,NA,NA,TRBV30,CAWQREETQYF,TGTGCCTGGCAACGAGAAGAGACCCAGTACTTC
TRBJ2-5,TRBD2,NA,TRBV9,CASSVSPSGGARETQYF,TGTGCCAGCAGCGTCTCCCCTAGCGGGGGGGCCCGGGAGACCCAGTACTTC
TRBJ1-1,NA,NA,TRBV11-3,CASSAGTNTEAFF,TGTGCCAGCAGCGCAGGAACTAACACTGAAGCTTTCTTT
TRBJ2-3,NA,few,TRBV7-6,CASSGTLTDTQYF,TGTGCCAGCAGCGGGACACTCACAGATACGCAGTATTTT
TRBJ1-6,NA,NA,TRBV6-5,CASSPRGPAPLHF,TGTGCCAGCAGTCCCAGGGGACCAGCGCCCCTCCACTTT
TRBJ2-3,TRBD2,NA,TRBV7-2,CASSPRSSGRGSTDTQYF,TGTGCCAGCAGCCCACGGTCTAGCGGCCGCGGGAGCACAGATACGCAGTATTTT
TRBJ2-4,NA,NA,TRBV19,CASSNLGGGGIQYF,TGTGCCAGTAGTAACCTAGGAGGAGGAGGCATTCAGTACTTC
TRBJ2-7,NA,NA,TRBV21-1,CASRTNYSYEQYF,TGTGCCAGCAGGACGAACTACTCCTACGAGCAGTACTTC
TRBJ2-1,TRBD2,NA,TRBV2,CASSAEREYEQFF,TGTGCCAGCAGTGCCGAGCGGGAGTATGAGCAGTTCTTC
TRBJ1-6,TRBD1,NA,TRBV5-1,CASSFTWTGGYNSPLHF,TGCGCCAGCAGCTTCACCTGGACAGGGGGGTATAATTCACCCCTCCACTTT
TRBJ2-7,NA,NA,TRBV2,CASSASPSSDILTYEQYF,TGTGCCAGCAGTGCCTCTCCGTCCTCAGACATCCTTACCTACGAGCAGTACTTC
TRBJ1-1,NA,NA,TRBV27,CASSPPRQNTEAFF,TGTGCCAGCAGTCCCCCCCGACAGAACACTGAAGCTTTCTTT
TRBJ2-7,TRBD2,few,TRBV5-1,CASSFISGGDYEQYF,TGCGCCAGCAGCTTTATTAGCGGGGGGGACTACGAGCAGTACTTC
TRBJ2-2,NA,NA,TRBV4-1,CASSQGVAGELFF,TGCGCCAGCAGCCAAGGCGTCGCCGGGGAGCTGTTTTTT
TRBJ2-1,NA,NA,TRBV6-6,CASSYPSYNEQFF,TGTGCCAGCAGTTACCCTTCCTACAATGAGCAGTTCTTC
TRBJ2-1,NA,NA,TRBV18,CASSLRTDNYNEQFF,TGTGCCAGCTCACTCCGGACAGATAACTACAATGAGCAGTTCTTC
TRBJ2-5,NA,NA,TRBV5-1,CASSLVGAETQYF,TGCGCCAGCAGCTTGGTTGGGGCAGAGACCCAGTACTTC
TRBJ2-5,TRBD1,once,TRBV29-1,CSVVRQGTETQYF,TGCAGCGTTGTACGACAGGGGACGGAGACCCAGTACTTC
TRBJ2-7,TRBD2,NA,TRBV27,CASRGLVPEQYF,TGTGCCAGCAGAGGACTAGTTCCCGAGCAGTACTTC
TRBJ1-2,NA,NA,TRBV6-6,CASSGGFNYGYTF,TGTGCCAGCAGTGGCGGGTTTAACTATGGCTACACCTTC
TRBJ2-7,TRBD2,NA,TRBV4-3,CASSQDGTSGNREQYF,TGCGCCAGCAGCCAAGATGGGACTAGCGGGAACCGCGAGCAGTACTTC
TRBJ2-7,NA,NA,TRBV29-1,CSVESQGPTSEQYF,TGCAGCGTTGAATCGCAGGGGCCCACCAGCGAGCAGTACTTC
TRBJ2-4,NA,once,TRBV5-6,CASSDLAPGKNIQYF,TGTGCCAGCAGCGACCTCGCCCCGGGCAAAAACATTCAGTACTTC
TRBJ1-1,TRBD1,NA,TRBV27,CASSLQGAGTEAFF,TGTGCCAGCAGTCTACAGGGGGCTGGCACTGAAGCTTTCTTT
TRBJ1-2,TRBD1,NA,TRBV28,CAVRQGALIRSYGYTF,TGTGCCGTCCGACAGGGGGCATTGATCCGCAGCTATGGCTACACCTTC
TRBJ1-1,TRBD1,NA,TRBV7-8,CASSPKGTGSTEAFF,TGTGCCAGCAGCCCCAAAGGGACAGGCTCCACTGAAGCTTTCTTT
TRBJ2-2,NA,NA,TRBV14,CASGLFAGGELFF,TGTGCCAGCGGACTTTTTGCTGGCGGGGAGCTGTTTTTT
TRBJ2-2,TRBD1,NA,TRBV27,CASTQGQGDTGELFF,TGTGCCAGCACCCAGGGACAGGGGGACACCGGGGAGCTGTTTTTT
TRBJ1-3,NA,NA,TRBV18,CASSPSTAGNTIYF,TGTGCCAGCTCACCATCGACAGCTGGAAACACCATATATTTT
TRBJ1-1,NA,few,TRBV5-1,CASSWGGPEAFF,TGCGCCAGCAGCTGGGGGGGCCCTGAAGCTTTCTTT